The rows below give T cell receptor beta chains drawn from one sample of a study of cytomegalovirus exposure and HLA in healthy donors. Data came from immunoSEQ multiplex PCR; TCRdb stores just in-frame clones and leaves some out. The sample lists a few hundred thousand clones, over 75% occurring once. Sequences were obtained from PBMCs. All receptors derive from a man aged 25-45 years in good health and CMV-seronegative. Each CDR3 is given with its conserved first and last residue. Fields, in order: V gene, clone size, J gene, CDR3 protein. Size is omitted from some rows. Given values are once, few, many or a class for expanded clones.

v_gene: TRBV11-2; abundance: NA; j_gene: TRBJ2-5; CDR3aa: CASSTRDRQETQYF
v_gene: TRBV10-3; abundance: NA; j_gene: TRBJ1-1; CDR3aa: CAISGIEGASLPNTEAFF
v_gene: TRBV19; abundance: NA; j_gene: TRBJ2-1; CDR3aa: CASSIPRGDLHNYNEQFF
v_gene: TRBV9; abundance: NA; j_gene: TRBJ2-5; CDR3aa: CASSVEGAPGETQYF
v_gene: TRBV11-2; abundance: few; j_gene: TRBJ2-7; CDR3aa: CASSLVERYKQYF
v_gene: TRBV9; abundance: NA; j_gene: TRBJ1-2; CDR3aa: CASSTPGQLANYGYTF
v_gene: TRBV5-4; abundance: NA; j_gene: TRBJ2-7; CDR3aa: CASSSSGTGPLEQYF
v_gene: TRBV9; abundance: NA; j_gene: TRBJ2-7; CDR3aa: CASSVGQGAGEQYF
v_gene: TRBV9; abundance: NA; j_gene: TRBJ2-7; CDR3aa: CASSAQGRDEQYF
v_gene: TRBV27; abundance: once; j_gene: TRBJ1-5; CDR3aa: CASRGTGGPQGNQPQHF
v_gene: TRBV6-5; abundance: NA; j_gene: TRBJ2-7; CDR3aa: CASSYSTRTAYEQYF
v_gene: TRBV27; abundance: NA; j_gene: TRBJ1-2; CDR3aa: CASRPTALYGYTF
v_gene: TRBV2; abundance: NA; j_gene: TRBJ1-3; CDR3aa: CASSDRGLGGNTIYF
v_gene: TRBV6-5; abundance: NA; j_gene: TRBJ1-4; CDR3aa: CASSPVQGNEKLFF
v_gene: TRBV5-5; abundance: NA; j_gene: TRBJ1-5; CDR3aa: CASSLTSRGGNQPQHF
v_gene: TRBV7-2; abundance: NA; j_gene: TRBJ1-2; CDR3aa: CASSLDREGYTF
v_gene: TRBV6-1; abundance: NA; j_gene: TRBJ1-5; CDR3aa: CASSDGRGGRGNQPQHF
v_gene: TRBV6-5; abundance: few; j_gene: TRBJ2-7; CDR3aa: CASSYGLAGGAEQYF
v_gene: TRBV5-1; abundance: NA; j_gene: TRBJ2-2; CDR3aa: CASSLALPGGELFF
v_gene: TRBV23-1; abundance: NA; j_gene: TRBJ2-4; CDR3aa: CASSHPSGRRGSIAKNIQYF
v_gene: TRBV7-2; abundance: NA; j_gene: TRBJ1-5; CDR3aa: CASSLAQGAGNQPQHF
v_gene: TRBV5-1; abundance: once; j_gene: TRBJ2-4; CDR3aa: CASSLRQGLAKNIQYF
v_gene: TRBV5-4; abundance: once; j_gene: TRBJ2-5; CDR3aa: CASSFDPGAGGETQYF
v_gene: TRBV19; abundance: NA; j_gene: TRBJ1-2; CDR3aa: CASSIAGTGSLYGYTF
v_gene: TRBV5-1; abundance: NA; j_gene: TRBJ2-3; CDR3aa: CASSLAGGPRADTQYF
v_gene: TRBV25-1; abundance: NA; j_gene: TRBJ2-7; CDR3aa: CASQRTGTGGHEQYF
v_gene: TRBV11-2; abundance: NA; j_gene: TRBJ2-5; CDR3aa: CASSLRGAGGETQYF